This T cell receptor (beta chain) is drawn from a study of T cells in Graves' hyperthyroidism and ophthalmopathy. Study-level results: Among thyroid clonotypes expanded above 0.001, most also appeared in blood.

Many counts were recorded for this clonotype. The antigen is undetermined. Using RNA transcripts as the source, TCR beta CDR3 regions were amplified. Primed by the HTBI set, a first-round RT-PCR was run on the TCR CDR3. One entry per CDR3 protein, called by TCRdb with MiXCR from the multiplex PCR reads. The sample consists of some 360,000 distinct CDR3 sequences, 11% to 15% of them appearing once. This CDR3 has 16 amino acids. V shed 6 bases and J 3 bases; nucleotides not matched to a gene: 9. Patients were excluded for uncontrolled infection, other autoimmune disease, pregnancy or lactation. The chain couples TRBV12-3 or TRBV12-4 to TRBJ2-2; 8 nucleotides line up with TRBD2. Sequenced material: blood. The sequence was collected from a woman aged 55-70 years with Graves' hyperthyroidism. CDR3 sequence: CASSLKAGVDTGELFF. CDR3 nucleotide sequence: TGTGCCAGCAGCCTCAAAGCGGGAGTGGACACCGGGGAGCTGTTTTTT.